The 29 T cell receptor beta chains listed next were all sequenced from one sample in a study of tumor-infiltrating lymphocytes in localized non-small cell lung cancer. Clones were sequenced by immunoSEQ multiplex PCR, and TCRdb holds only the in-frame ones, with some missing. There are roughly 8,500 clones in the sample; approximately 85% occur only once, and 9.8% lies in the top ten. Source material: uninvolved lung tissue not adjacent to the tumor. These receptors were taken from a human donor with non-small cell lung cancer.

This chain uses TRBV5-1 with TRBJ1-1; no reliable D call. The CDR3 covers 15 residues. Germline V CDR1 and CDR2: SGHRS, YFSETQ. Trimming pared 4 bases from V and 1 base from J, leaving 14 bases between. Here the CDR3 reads CASSPRGGPNTEAFF. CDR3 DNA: TGCGCCAGCAGCCCCCGTGGAGGACCGAACACTGAAGCTTTCTTT.

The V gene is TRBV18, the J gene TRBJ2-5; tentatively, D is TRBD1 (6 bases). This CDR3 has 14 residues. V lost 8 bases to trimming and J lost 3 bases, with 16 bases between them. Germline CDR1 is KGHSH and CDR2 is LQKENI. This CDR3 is CASQQGTREETQYF. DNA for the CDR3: TGTGCCAGCCAACAGGGAACAAGGGAAGAGACCCAGTACTTC.

CDR3 DNA sequence: TGTGCCAGCAACGCGGACGGGACCCTCACCGGGGAGCTGTTTTTT. Encoded protein: CASNADGTLTGELFF. The chain links TRBV5-4 to TRBJ2-2; D is possibly TRBD1 or TRBD2 (5 bases each). V was clipped by 6 bases and J by 4 bases, with 16 bases between them. The CDR3 extends over 15 amino acids. CDR1 is SGHNT, CDR2 YYREEE, per germline (reference sequence).

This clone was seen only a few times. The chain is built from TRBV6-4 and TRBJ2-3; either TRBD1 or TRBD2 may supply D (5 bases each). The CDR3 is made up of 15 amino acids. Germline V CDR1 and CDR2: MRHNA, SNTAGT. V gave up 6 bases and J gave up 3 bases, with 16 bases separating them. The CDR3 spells CASRTGTGPTDTQYF. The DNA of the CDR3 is TGTGCCAGCAGAACCGGGACCGGGCCGACAGATACGCAGTATTTT.

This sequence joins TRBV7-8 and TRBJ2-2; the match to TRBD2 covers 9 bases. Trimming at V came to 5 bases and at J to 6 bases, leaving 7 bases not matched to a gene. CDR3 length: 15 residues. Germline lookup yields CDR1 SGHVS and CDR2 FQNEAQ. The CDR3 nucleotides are TGTGCCAGCAGCGACGGGACTAGCATGTCCGGGGAGCTGTTTTTT. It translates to CASSDGTSMSGELFF.

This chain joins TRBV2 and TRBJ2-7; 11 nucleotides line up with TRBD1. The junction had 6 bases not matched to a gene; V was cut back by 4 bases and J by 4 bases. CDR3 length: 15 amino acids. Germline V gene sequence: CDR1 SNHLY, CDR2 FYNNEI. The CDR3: CASSGGTGGQYEQYF. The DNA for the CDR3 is TGTGCCAGCAGTGGCGGGACAGGGGGACAGTACGAGCAGTACTTC.

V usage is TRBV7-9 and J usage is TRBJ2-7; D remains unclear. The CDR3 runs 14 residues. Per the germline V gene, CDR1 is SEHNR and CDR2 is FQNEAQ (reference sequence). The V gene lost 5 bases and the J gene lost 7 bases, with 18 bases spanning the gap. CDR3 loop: CASSPHEGWSEQYF. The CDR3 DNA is TGTGCCAGCAGCCCGCATGAAGGATGGTCGGAGCAGTACTTC.

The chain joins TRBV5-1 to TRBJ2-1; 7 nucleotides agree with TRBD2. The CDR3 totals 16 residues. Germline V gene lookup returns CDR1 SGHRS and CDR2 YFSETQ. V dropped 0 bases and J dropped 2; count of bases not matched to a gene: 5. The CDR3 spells CASSLEGGPPYNEQFF. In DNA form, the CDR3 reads TGCGCCAGCAGCTTGGAGGGAGGGCCACCCTACAATGAGCAGTTCTTC.

The CDR3: CASSPGTDTQYF. The DNA of the CDR3 is TGTGCCAGCTCACCGGGCACAGATACGCAGTATTTT. This sequence joins TRBV18 and TRBJ2-3; D unclear. Germline CDR1 and CDR2: KGHSH and LQKENI. The CDR3 contains 12 residues. The germline V and J ends were trimmed by 3 bases and 1 base, with 2 bases remaining between them.

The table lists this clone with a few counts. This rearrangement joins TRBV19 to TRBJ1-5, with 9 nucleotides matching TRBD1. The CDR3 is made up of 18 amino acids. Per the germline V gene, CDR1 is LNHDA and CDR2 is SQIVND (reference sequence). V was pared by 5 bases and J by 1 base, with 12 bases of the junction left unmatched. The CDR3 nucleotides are TGTGCCAGTAGTTCCGATAAAGTACAGGGGGCGAGCAATCAGCCCCAGCATTTT. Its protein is CASSSDKVQGASNQPQHF.

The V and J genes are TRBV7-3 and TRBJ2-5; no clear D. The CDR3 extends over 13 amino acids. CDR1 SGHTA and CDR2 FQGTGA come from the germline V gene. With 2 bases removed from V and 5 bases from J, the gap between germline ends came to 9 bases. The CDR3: CASSLVSWETQYF. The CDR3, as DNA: TGTGCCAGCAGCTTAGTCTCCTGGGAGACCCAGTACTTC.

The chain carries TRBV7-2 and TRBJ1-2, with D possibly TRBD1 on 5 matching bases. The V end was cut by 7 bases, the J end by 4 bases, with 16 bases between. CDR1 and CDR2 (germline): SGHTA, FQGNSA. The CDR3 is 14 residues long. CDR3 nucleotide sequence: TGTGCCAGCATCTACGGGGGGAGTGCCTATGGCTACACCTTC. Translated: CASIYGGSAYGYTF.

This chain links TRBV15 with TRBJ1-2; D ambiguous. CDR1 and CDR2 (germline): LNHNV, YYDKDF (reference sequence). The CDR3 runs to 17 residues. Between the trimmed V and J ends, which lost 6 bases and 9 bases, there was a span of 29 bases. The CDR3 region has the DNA TGTGCCACCAGTCCTAGGATGGGTTCTAGAGATTATGGAAGCTACACCTTC. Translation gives CATSPRMGSRDYGSYTF.

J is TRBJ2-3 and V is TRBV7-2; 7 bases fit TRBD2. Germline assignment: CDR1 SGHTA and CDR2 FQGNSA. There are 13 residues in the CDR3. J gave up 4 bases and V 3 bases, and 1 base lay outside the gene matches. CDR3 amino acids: CASSFRGADTQYF. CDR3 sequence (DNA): TGTGCCAGCAGCTTTCGGGGGGCAGATACGCAGTATTTT. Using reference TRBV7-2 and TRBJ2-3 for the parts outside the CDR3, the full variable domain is GAGVSQSPSNKVTEKGKDVELRCDPISGHTALYWYRQSLGQGLEFLIYFQGNSAPDKSGLPSDRFSAERTGGSVSTLTIQRTQQEDSAVYLCASSFRGADTQYFGPGTRLTVL.

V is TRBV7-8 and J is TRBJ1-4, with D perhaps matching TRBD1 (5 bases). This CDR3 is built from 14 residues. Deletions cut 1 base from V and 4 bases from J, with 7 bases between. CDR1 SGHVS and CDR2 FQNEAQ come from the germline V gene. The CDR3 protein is CASSLGQFNEKLFF. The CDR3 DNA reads TGTGCCAGCAGCTTAGGACAGTTTAATGAAAAACTGTTTTTT.

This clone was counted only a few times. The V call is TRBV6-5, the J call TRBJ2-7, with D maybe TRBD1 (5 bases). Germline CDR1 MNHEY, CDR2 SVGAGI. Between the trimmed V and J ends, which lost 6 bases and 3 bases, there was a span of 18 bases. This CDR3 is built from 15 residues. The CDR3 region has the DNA TGTGCCAGCAGCTACAATCCTGACAGATTCTACGAGCAGTACTTC. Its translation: CASSYNPDRFYEQYF.

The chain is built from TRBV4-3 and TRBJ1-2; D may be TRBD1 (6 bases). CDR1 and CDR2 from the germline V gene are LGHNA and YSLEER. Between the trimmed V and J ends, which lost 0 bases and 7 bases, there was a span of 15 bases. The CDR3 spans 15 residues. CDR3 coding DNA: TGCGCCAGCAGCCAAGATGAAGGGGGGCATGGTGGCTACACCTTC. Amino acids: CASSQDEGGHGGYTF.

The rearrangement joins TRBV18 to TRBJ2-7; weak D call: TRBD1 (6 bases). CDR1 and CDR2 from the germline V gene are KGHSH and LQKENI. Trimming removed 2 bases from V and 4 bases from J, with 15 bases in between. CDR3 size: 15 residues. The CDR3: CASSPYLGALYEQYF. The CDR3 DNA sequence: TGTGCCAGCTCACCATATCTGGGGGCGTTGTACGAGCAGTACTTC.

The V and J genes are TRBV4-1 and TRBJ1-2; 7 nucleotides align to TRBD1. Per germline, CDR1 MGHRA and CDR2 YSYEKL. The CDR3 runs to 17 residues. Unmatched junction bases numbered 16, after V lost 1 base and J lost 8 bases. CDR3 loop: CASSQAIPRGGASGYTF. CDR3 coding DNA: TGCGCCAGCAGCCAAGCCATACCCAGGGGGGGAGCTTCAGGCTACACCTTC.

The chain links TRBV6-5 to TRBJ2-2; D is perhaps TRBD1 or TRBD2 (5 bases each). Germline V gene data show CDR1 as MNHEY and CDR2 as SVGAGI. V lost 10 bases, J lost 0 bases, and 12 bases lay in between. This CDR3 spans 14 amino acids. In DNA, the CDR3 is TGTGCCACCGCGAGGGGCCCGAACACCGGGGAGCTGTTTTTT. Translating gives CATARGPNTGELFF.

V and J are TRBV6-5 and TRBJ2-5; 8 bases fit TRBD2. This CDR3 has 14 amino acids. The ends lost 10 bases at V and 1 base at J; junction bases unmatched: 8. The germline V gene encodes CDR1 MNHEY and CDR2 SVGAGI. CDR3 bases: TGTGCCACCCGAGGACTAGCTCGCCAAGAGACCCAGTACTTC. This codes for CATRGLARQETQYF.

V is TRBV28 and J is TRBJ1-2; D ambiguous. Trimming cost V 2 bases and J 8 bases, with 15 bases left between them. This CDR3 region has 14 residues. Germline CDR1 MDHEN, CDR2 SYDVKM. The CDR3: CASSLGFLTWGYTF. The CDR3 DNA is TGTGCCAGCAGTTTAGGGTTCCTAACCTGGGGCTACACCTTC.

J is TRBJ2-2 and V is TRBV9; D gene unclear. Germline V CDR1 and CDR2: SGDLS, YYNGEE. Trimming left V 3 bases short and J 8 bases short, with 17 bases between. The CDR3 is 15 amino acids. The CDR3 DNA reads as TGTGCCAGCAGCGATGGAGCAGACCCTCGTGGGGAGCTGTTTTTT. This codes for CASSDGADPRGELFF.

For the CDR3, the DNA is TGTGCCTGGACCCTAGCGGGAGCGGGTGAGCAGTACTTC. Translating it yields CAWTLAGAGEQYF. This chain links TRBV30 with TRBJ2-7, with TRBD2 identical over 10 bases. With V trimmed by 4 bases and J by 7 bases, 7 bases remained unmatched. The CDR3 runs 13 residues. In germline, CDR1 is GTSNPN, CDR2 SVGIG (reference sequence).

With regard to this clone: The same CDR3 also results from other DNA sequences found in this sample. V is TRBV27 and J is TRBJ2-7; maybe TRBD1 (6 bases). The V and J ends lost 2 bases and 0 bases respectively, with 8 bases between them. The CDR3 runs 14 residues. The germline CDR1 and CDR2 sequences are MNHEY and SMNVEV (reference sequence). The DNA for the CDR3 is TGTGCCAGCAGTTTAGCAGGGGACTCCTACGAGCAGTACTTC. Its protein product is CASSLAGDSYEQYF.

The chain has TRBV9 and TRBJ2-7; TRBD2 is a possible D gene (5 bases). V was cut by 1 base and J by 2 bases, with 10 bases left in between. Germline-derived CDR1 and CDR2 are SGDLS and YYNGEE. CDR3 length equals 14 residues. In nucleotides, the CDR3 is TGTGCCAGCAGCGTATCCGCGGGCACCTACGAGCAGTACTTC. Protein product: CASSVSAGTYEQYF. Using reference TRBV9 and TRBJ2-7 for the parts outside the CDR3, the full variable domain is DSGVTQTPKHLITATGQRVTLRCSPRSGDLSVYWYQQSLDQGLQFLIQYYNGEERAKGNILERFSAQQFPDLHSELNLSSLELGDSALYFCASSVSAGTYEQYFGPGTRLTVT.

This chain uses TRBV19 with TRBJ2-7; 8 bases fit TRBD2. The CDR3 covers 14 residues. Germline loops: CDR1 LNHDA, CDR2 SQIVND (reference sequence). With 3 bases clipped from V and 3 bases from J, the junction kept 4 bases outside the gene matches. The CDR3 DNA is TGTGCCAGTAGTATCGGGACTAGGGGCTACGAGCAGTACTTC. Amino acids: CASSIGTRGYEQYF.

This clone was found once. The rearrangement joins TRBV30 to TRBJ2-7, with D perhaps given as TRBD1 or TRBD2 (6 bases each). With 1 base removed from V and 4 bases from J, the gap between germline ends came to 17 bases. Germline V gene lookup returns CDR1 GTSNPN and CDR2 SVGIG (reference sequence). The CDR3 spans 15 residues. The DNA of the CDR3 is TGTGCCTGGAGTGGAGGGGGGCGTGTACCTTACGAGCAGTACTTC. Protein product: CAWSGGGRVPYEQYF. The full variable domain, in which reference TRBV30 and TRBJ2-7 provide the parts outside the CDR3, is SQTIHQWPATLVQPVGSPLSLECTVEGTSNPNLYWYRQAAGRGLQLLFYSVGIGQISSEVPQNLSASRPQDRQFILSSKKLLLSDSGFYLCAWSGGGRVPYEQYFGPGTRLTVT.

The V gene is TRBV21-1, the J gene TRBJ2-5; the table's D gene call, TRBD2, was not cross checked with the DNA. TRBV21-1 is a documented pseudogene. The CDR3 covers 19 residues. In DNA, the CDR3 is TGTGCCAGCAGCAAAGTAGGGGCTAGCGGGAGAGTAATACAAGAGACCCAGTACTTC. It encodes CASSKVGASGRVIQETQYF.